The present T cell receptor (beta chain) was sequenced within a study of blood T cell repertoires in COVID-19. Across the whole study: Samples came from the United States, Italy and Spain, spanning acute and convalescent COVID-19. Sources were T cells, B-cell-depleted T cells, or PBMCs; the material itself was cDNA or gDNA.

Looked up from germline, CDR1 is SGHTA and CDR2 is FQGNSA. The junction had 10 bases not matched to a gene; V was cut back by 0 bases and J by 8 bases. This CDR3 spans 17 amino acids. Authors' data handling: How many nucleated cells were present was estimated from reference gene primer amplification. TCRdb's copy holds only in-frame clones and misses some; the assay was immunoSEQ multiplex PCR. The DNA gave D and trimming, while V, J and clone size come from that table. The data contain 90,000 to 100,000 clones, approximately 86% of them seen just once; the ten biggest clones take up approximately 11%.

The origin of this receptor is a man between 65 and 85 years old with active or convalescent COVID-19. The sequenced sample was peripheral blood. The chain employs TRBV7-2 and TRBJ1-4, with TRBD1 matching over 9 bases. CDR3 sequence: CASSLAPPGQGLEKLFF. CDR3 nucleotide sequence: TGTGCCAGCAGCTTAGCCCCTCCGGGACAGGGCCTCGAAAAACTGTTTTTT.